A selection of T cell receptor beta chains follows, all from one sample in a study of blood T cell repertoires in COVID-19. TCRdb's copy holds only in-frame clones and misses some; the assay was immunoSEQ multiplex PCR. This sample yields roughly 120,000 clones, of which approximately 87% are seen a single time; under 7% belongs to the top ten. What was sequenced was peripheral blood. The receptors come from a woman aged 50 to 65 with acute or convalescent COVID-19. The CDR3 runs from the conserved cysteine through the conserved F or W. The order of the fields is J gene, V gene, CDR3 protein.

TRBJ1-5	TRBV23-1	CASSQGVGAGNQPQHF
TRBJ2-4	TRBV2	CASSVGDRTLYF
TRBJ2-7	TRBV11-2	CASSNGPYEQYF
TRBJ2-7	TRBV5-1	CASSLSPGGESYEQYF
TRBJ2-7	TRBV11-3	CASSLRFGTGGGEQYF
TRBJ1-2	TRBV30	CAWSVSGGTYGYTF
TRBJ1-2	TRBV5-6	CASSPQVNYGYTF
TRBJ2-2	TRBV11-2	CASSFQGPTGELFF
TRBJ2-1	TRBV19	CASSIWAGAGNRNEQFF
TRBJ1-6	TRBV3-1/TRBV3-2	CASSQAGGKRSPLHF
TRBJ1-2	TRBV7-9	CASSLERVDYGYTF
TRBJ1-1	TRBV10-3	CAISEITGGTEAFF
TRBJ1-3	TRBV11-2	CASSPRTGVSGNTIYF
TRBJ2-3	TRBV3-1/TRBV3-2	CASSQGPAQYF
TRBJ1-6	TRBV5-1	CASSSEGGNSPLHF
TRBJ2-5	TRBV2	CASSTGLQETQYF
TRBJ2-2	TRBV5-1	CASSSGQHTGELFF